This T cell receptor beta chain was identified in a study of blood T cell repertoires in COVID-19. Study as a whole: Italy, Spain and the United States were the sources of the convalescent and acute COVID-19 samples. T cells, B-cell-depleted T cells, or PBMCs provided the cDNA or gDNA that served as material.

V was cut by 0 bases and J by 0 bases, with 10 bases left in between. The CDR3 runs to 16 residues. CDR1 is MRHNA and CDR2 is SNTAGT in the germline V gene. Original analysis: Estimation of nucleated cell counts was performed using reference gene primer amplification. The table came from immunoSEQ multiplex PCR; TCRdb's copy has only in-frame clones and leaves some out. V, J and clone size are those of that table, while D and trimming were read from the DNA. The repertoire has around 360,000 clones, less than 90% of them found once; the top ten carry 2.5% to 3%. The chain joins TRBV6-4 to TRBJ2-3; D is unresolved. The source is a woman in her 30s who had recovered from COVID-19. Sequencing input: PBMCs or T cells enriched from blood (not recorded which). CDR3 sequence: CASSDSPELSTDTQYF. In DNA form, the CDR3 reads TGTGCCAGCAGTGACTCGCCCGAGCTAAGCACAGATACGCAGTATTTT.